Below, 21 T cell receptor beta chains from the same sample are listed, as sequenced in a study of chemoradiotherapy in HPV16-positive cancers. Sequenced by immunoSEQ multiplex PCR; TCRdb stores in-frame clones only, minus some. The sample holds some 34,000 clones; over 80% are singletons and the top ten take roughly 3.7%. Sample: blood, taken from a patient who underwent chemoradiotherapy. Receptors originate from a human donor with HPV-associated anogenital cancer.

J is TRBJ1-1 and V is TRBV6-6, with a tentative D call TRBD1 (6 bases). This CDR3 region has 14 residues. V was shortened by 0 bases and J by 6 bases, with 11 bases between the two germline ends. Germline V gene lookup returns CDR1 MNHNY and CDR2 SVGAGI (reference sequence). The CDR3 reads CASSYSGQPSEAFF. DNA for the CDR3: TGTGCCAGCAGTTACTCTGGACAGCCTTCTGAAGCTTTCTTT.

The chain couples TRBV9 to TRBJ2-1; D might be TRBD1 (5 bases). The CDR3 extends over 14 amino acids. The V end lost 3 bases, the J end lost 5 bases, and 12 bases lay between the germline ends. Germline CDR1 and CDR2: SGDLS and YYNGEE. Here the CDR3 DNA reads TGTGCCAGCAGCGGGAGCACAGGTAACAATGAGCAGTTCTTC. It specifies CASSGSTGNNEQFF.

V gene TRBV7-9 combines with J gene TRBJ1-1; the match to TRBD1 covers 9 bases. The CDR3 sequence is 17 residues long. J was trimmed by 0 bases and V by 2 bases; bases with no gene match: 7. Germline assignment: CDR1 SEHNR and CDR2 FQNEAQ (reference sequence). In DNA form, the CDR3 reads TGTGCCAGCAGCTTAACCGGGACAGGGTACCTGAACACTGAAGCTTTCTTT. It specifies CASSLTGTGYLNTEAFF.

CDR3 nucleotides: TGTGCCAGCAGTAGGGTGGGGCTCTATGGCTACACCTTC. It codes for CASSRVGLYGYTF. The rearrangement joins TRBV6-6 to TRBJ1-2; D may be TRBD1 (5 bases). The CDR3 spans 13 residues. Trimming took 5 bases from V and 4 from J, leaving 11 bases between them. Germline V gene sequence: CDR1 MNHNY, CDR2 SVGAGI (reference sequence).

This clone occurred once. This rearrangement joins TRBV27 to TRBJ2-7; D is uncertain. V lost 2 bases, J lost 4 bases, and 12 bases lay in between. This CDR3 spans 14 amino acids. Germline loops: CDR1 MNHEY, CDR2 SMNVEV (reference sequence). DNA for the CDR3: TGTGCCAGCAGTTTAGCACGGCTCTCTTACGAGCAGTACTTC. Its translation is CASSLARLSYEQYF.

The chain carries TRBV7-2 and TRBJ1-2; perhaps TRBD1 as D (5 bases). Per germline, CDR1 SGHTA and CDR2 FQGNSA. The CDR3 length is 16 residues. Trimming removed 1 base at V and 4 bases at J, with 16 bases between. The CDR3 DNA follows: TGTGCCAGCAGCTTAGTTGGTGACACCAGGGCCTATGGCTACACCTTC. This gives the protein CASSLVGDTRAYGYTF.

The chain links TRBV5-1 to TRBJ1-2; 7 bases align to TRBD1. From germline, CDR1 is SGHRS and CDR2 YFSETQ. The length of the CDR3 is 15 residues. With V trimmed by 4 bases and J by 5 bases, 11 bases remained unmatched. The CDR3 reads CASSPGDSTYYGYTF. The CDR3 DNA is TGCGCCAGCAGCCCGGGGGACAGTACTTATTATGGCTACACCTTC.

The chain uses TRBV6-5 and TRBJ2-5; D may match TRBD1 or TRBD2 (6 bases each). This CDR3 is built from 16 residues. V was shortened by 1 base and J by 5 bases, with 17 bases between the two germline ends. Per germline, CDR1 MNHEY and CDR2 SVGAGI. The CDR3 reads CASSYLAIGGGETQYF. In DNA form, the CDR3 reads TGTGCCAGCAGTTACTTGGCCATTGGAGGGGGGGAGACCCAGTACTTC.

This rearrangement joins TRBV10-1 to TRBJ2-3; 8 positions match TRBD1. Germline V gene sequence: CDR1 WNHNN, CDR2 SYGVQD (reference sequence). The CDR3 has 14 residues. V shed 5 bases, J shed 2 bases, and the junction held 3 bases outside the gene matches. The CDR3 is CASSRTGPTDTQYF. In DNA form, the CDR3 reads TGCGCCAGCAGTAGGACAGGGCCCACAGATACGCAGTATTTT.

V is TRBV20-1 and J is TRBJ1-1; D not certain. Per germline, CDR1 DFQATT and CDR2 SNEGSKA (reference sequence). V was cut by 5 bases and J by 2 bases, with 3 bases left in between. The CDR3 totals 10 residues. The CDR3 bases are TGCAGTGCTCTTAACACTGAAGCTTTCTTT. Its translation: CSALNTEAFF.

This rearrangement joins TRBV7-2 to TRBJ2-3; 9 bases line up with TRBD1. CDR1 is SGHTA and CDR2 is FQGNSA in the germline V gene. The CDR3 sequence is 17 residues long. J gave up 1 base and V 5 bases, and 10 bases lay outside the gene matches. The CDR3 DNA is TGTGCCAGCAGCCGACCTACGGGACAGGGACGCACAGATACGCAGTATTTT. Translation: CASSRPTGQGRTDTQYF.

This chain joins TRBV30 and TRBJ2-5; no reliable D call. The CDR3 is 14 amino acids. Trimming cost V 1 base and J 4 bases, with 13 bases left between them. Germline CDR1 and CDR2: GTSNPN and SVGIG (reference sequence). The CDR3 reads CAWSGTLARETQYF. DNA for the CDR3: TGTGCCTGGAGTGGGACCCTCGCGAGAGAGACCCAGTACTTC.

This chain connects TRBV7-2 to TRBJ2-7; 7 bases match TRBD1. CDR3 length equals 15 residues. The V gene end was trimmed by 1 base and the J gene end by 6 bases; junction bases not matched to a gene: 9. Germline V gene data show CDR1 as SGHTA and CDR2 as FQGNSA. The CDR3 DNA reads TGTGCCAGCAGCTTAGAAGGGACCTCAGGGGGCGAGCAGTACTTC. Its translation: CASSLEGTSGGEQYF.

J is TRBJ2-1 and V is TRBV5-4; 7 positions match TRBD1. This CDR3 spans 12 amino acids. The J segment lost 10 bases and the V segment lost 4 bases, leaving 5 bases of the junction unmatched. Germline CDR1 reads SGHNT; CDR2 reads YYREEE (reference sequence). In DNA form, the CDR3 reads TGTGCCAGCAGCCGGGACAGTTGGGAGCAGTTCTTC. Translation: CASSRDSWEQFF.

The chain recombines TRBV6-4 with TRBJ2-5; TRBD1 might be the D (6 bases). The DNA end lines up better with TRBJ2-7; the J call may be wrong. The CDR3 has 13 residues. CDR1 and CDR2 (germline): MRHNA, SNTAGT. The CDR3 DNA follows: TGTGCCAGGCCGGACAGTGGGACCTACGAGCAGTACTTC. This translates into CARPDSGTYEQYF.

The CDR3 loop reads CASSRDRAVYGYTF. CDR3 bases: TGTGCCAGCAGCCGGGACCGGGCGGTCTATGGCTACACCTTC. The chain joins TRBV5-6 to TRBJ1-2; D might be TRBD1 (5 bases). The CDR3 is made up of 14 amino acids. Germline V CDR1 and CDR2: SGHDT, YYEEEE. V gave up 4 bases and J gave up 4 bases, with 14 bases separating them.

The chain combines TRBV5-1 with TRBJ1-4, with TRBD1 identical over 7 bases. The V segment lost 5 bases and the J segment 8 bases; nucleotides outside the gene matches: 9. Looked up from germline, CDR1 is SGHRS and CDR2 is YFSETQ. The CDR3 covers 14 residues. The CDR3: CASSYYGQEEKLFF. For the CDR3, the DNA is TGCGCCAGCAGTTATTATGGACAGGAAGAAAAACTGTTTTTT. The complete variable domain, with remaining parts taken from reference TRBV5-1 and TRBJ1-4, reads KAGVTQTPRYLIKTRGQQVTLSCSPISGHRSVSWYQQTPGQGLQFLFEYFSETQRNKGNFPGRFSGRQFSNSRSEMNVSTLELGDSALYLCASSYYGQEEKLFFGSGTQLSVL.

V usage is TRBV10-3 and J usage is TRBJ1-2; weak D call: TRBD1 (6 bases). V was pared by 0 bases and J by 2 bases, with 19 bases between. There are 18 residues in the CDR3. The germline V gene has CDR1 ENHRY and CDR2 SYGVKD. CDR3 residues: CAISESGGRITQNYGYTF. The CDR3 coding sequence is TGTGCCATCAGTGAGTCTGGGGGCCGAATTACCCAAAACTATGGCTACACCTTC.

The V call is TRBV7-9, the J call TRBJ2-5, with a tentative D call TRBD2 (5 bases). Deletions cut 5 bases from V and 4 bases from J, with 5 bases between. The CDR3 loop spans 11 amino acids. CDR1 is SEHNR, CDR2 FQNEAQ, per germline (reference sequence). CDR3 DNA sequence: TGTGCCAGCAGCGGAGGAGAGACCCAGTACTTC. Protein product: CASSGGETQYF.

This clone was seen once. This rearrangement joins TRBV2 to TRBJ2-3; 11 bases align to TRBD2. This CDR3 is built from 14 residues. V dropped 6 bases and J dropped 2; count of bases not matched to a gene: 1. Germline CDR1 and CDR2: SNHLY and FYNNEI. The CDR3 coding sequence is TGTGCCAGCAGGACTAGCGGGGCCACAGATACGCAGTATTTT. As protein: CASRTSGATDTQYF.

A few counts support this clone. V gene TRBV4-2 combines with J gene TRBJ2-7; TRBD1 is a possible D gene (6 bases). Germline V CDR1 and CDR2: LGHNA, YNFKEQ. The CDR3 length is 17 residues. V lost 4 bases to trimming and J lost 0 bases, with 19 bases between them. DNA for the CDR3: TGTGCCAGCAGCCCCAACCTACAGGGAGACTACTCCTACGAGCAGTACTTC. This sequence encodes CASSPNLQGDYSYEQYF.